Listed below are T cell receptor beta chains from one sample, sequenced in a study of T cell responses to AZD1222 COVID-19 vaccine. Here immunoSEQ multiplex PCR was the method, and the copy in TCRdb shows in-frame clones only, minus some. The sample carries approximately 130,000 clones, roughly nine tenths recorded once. The material was peripheral blood, obtained on day 0 of AZD1222 vaccination. The source of these receptors is an adult in good health. The CDR3 runs from the conserved cysteine through the conserved F or W.

v_gene	j_gene	CDR3aa
TRBV29-1	TRBJ2-5	CSVAGLAGGWETQYF
TRBV2	TRBJ1-6	CASGRKAKESPLHF
TRBV30	TRBJ2-3	CAWSGGVGSPDTQYF
TRBV2	TRBJ2-2	CASSIFGGSGTGELFF
TRBV27	TRBJ2-7	CASSSLGTRGREQYF
TRBV29-1	TRBJ2-5	CSVEAAEETQYF
TRBV25-1	TRBJ1-3	CASSESPGQGAGNTIYF
TRBV7-9	TRBJ2-3	CASSFGGSADTQYF
TRBV2	TRBJ1-6	CATARGDSPLHF
TRBV28	TRBJ2-7	CASKPGGRFYEQYF
TRBV5-1	TRBJ2-2	CASSNDASGELFF
TRBV27	TRBJ2-5	CASRHRLAGGIKTQYF
TRBV27	TRBJ1-4	CASSPKTGLLNEKLFF
TRBV5-1	TRBJ2-1	CASSPGLFSYNEQFF
TRBV2	TRBJ1-2	CASSAGQGYYGYTF
TRBV28	TRBJ1-2	CASTDQALYGYTF
TRBV9	TRBJ1-4	CASSVNGLTAQEKLFF
TRBV29-1	TRBJ2-1	CSVDRAPSSYNEQFF
TRBV7-9	TRBJ2-7	CASSLAASGVIF
TRBV7-3	TRBJ2-7	CASSLTGRTEQYF
TRBV7-9	TRBJ2-7	CASSLGRGAYEQYF
TRBV28	TRBJ2-1	CASNRGSEQFF
TRBV5-1	TRBJ2-7	CASGLEGTYEQYF
TRBV10-1	TRBJ2-5	CASSPGTGETQYF
TRBV18	TRBJ2-7	CASSPRGQGDSYEQYF
TRBV10-3	TRBJ2-1	CAIKEGLAGGEQFF
TRBV4-1	TRBJ2-7	CASSMTGSYEQYF